This is a list of T cell receptor beta chains from one sample in a study of blood T cell repertoires in COVID-19. Repertoires were generated with immunoSEQ multiplex PCR, while TCRdb's copy carries only in-frame clones and drops some. In the table there are some 340,000 clones, around 84% of which are singletons. The specimen sequenced was peripheral blood. Receptors originate from a woman between 18 and 30 years old with acute or convalescent COVID-19. Each CDR3 is given without its conserved first and last residue.

V	CDR3
TRBV5-6	ASSPGQIDNEQF
TRBV28	ASSLRGDREKLF
TRBV27	ASSLRVAMTGGDGYT
TRBV5-1	ASSLAGGGGETQY
TRBV28	ASNLAGVYNEQF
TRBV24-1	ATSQNRDSNYGYT
TRBV18	ASSPRQPYEQY
TRBV28	ASNGRVKPQH
TRBV7-3	ASSFSTAAGTQY
TRBV30	AWRTGNYEQY
TRBV6-5	ASSYYTGSPLH
TRBV12-3/TRBV12-4	ASSLQRYLEAF
TRBV6-5	ASSHRGYEQY
TRBV4-1	ASGQGRGNTEAF
TRBV24-1	ATSEGQGATGELF
TRBV5-6	ASSLGTTGTGINYGYT
TRBV2	ASSGSSGNYGYT
TRBV19	ASSPGDRNTEAF
TRBV7-9	ASGRGHDTQY
TRBV10-3	AISESGQGIFYEQY
TRBV2	ASTETGNYNSPLH
TRBV5-1	ASSLQGGYT
TRBV19	ASSIRQGNEKLF
TRBV5-1	ASSPESGGSASSTDTQY
TRBV6-5	ASSRDRDYGYT
TRBV18	ASSPAGLSGNTIY
TRBV5-1	ASSFGGVTNTEAF
TRBV28	ATGGLAGGEQY
TRBV4-1	ASSQDRVVEQY
TRBV24-1	ATSDPGQGANYGYT
TRBV4-1	ASSQDRGQRGNTIY
TRBV2	ASSTRGQTSYEQY
TRBV10-3	AIRTQETQY
TRBV9	ASSVGQTRGEQF
TRBV5-8	ASSDGTGVSGETQY
TRBV7-9	ASSSSYDRRVEQY
TRBV5-6	ASSLDGRQGNSPLH
TRBV29-1	SVGTDPYEQY
TRBV10-1	ASSLGTASSTDTQY
TRBV5-1	ASTPTGTGTYEQY
TRBV9	ASSVGTRTSNTGELF
TRBV28	ASSSYDGEQF
TRBV29-1	SVTGTGGYEQY
TRBV5-1	ASSLGAGLGAF
TRBV19	ASRTRTQGANYGYT